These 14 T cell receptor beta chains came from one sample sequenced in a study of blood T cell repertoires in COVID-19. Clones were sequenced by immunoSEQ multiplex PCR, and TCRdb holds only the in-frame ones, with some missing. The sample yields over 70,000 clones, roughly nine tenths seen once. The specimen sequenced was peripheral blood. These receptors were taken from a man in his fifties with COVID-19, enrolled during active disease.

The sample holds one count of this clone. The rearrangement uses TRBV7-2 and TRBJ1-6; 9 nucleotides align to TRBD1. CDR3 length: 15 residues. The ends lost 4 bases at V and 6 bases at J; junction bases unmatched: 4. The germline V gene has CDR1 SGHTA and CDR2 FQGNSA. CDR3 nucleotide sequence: TGTGCCAGCAGCTCACAGGGGGCCGCTAATTCACCCCTCCACTTT. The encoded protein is CASSSQGAANSPLHF.

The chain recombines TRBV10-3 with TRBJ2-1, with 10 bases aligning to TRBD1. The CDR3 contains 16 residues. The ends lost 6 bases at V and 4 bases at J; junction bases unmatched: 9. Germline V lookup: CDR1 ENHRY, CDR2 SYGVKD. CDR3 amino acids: CAIRANGQGGYNEQFF. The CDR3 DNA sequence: TGTGCCATCAGGGCTAACGGACAGGGGGGATACAATGAGCAGTTCTTC.

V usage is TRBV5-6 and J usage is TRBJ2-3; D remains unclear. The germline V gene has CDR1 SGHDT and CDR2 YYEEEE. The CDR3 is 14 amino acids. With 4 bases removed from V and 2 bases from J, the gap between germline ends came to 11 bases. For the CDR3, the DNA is TGTGCCAGCAGCGACGGGTTACACACAGATACGCAGTATTTT. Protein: CASSDGLHTDTQYF.

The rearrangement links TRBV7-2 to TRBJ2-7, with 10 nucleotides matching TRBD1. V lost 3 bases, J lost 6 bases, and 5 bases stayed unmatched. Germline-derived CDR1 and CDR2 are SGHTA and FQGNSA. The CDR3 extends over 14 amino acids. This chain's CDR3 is CASSFDRGLVEQYF. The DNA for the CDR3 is TGTGCCAGCAGCTTCGACAGGGGGCTGGTCGAGCAGTACTTC. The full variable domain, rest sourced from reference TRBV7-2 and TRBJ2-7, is GAGVSQSPSNKVTEKGKDVELRCDPISGHTALYWYRQSLGQGLEFLIYFQGNSAPDKSGLPSDRFSAERTGGSVSTLTIQRTQQEDSAVYLCASSFDRGLVEQYFGPGTRLTVT.

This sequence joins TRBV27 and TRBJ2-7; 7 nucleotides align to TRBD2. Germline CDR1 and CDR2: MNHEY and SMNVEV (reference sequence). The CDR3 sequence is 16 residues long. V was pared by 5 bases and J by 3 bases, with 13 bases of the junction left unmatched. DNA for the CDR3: TGTGCCAGCAGTAGATCGACTAGCCGTACAGGCTACGAGCAGTACTTC. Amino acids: CASSRSTSRTGYEQYF.

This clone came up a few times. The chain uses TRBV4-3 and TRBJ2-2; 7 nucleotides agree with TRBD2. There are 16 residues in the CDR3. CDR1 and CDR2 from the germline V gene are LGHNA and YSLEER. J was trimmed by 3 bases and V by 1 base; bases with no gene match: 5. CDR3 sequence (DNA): TGCGCCAGCAGCCAAGCCAGCGGGGTAGACACCGGGGAGCTGTTTTTT. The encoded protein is CASSQASGVDTGELFF.

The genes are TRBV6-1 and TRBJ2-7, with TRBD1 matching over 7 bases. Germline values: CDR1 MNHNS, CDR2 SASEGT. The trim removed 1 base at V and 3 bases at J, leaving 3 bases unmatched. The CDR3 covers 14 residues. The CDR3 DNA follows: TGTGCCAGCAGTGAAGTAGGGGACAGCTACGAGCAGTACGTC. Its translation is CASSEVGDSYEQYV.

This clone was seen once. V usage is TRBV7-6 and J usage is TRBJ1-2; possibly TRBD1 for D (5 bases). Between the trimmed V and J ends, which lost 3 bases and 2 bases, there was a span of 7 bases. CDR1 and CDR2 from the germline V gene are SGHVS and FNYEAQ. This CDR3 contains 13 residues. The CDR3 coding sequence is TGTGCCAGCAGCTTGGAGGGGAACTATGGCTACACCTTC. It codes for CASSLEGNYGYTF.

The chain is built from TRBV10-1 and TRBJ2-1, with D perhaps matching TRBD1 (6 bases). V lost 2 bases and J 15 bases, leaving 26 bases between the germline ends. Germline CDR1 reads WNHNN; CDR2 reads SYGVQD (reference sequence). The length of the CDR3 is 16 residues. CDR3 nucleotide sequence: TGCGCCAGCAGTGAGGAAGCAGGGGAACAAGCGGACTCCCTGTTCTTC. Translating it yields CASSEEAGEQADSLFF.

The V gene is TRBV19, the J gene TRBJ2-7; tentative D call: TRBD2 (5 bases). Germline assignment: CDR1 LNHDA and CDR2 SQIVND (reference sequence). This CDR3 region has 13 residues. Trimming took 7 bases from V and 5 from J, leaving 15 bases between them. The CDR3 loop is CASINGGHHEQYV. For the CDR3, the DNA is TGTGCCAGTATAAACGGCGGGCACCACGAGCAGTACGTC.

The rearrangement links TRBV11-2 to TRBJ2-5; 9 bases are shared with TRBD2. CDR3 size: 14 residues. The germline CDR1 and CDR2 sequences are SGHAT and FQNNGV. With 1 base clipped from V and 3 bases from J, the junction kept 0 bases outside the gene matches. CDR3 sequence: CASSLGLAEETQYF. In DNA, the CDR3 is TGTGCCAGCAGCTTAGGACTAGCGGAAGAGACCCAGTACTTC.

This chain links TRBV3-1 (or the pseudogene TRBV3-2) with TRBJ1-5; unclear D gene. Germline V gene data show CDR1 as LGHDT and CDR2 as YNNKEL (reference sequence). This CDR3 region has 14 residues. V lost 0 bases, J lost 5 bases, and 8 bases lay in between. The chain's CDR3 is CASSQEVSDQPQHF. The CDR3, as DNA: TGTGCCAGCAGCCAAGAGGTCTCAGATCAGCCCCAGCATTTT.

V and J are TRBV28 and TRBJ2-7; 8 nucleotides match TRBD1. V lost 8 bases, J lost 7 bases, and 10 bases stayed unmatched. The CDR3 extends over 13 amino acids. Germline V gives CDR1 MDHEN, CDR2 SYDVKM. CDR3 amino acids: CASRRTGGGEQYF. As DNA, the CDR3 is TGTGCCAGCCGAAGAACAGGGGGAGGAGAGCAGTACTTC.

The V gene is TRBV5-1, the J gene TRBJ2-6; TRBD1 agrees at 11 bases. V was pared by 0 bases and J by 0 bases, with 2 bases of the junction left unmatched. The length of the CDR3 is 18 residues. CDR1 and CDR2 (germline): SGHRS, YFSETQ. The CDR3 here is CASSLAGTGGSGANVLTF. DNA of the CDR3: TGCGCCAGCAGCTTGGCAGGGACAGGGGGCTCTGGGGCCAACGTCCTGACTTTC.